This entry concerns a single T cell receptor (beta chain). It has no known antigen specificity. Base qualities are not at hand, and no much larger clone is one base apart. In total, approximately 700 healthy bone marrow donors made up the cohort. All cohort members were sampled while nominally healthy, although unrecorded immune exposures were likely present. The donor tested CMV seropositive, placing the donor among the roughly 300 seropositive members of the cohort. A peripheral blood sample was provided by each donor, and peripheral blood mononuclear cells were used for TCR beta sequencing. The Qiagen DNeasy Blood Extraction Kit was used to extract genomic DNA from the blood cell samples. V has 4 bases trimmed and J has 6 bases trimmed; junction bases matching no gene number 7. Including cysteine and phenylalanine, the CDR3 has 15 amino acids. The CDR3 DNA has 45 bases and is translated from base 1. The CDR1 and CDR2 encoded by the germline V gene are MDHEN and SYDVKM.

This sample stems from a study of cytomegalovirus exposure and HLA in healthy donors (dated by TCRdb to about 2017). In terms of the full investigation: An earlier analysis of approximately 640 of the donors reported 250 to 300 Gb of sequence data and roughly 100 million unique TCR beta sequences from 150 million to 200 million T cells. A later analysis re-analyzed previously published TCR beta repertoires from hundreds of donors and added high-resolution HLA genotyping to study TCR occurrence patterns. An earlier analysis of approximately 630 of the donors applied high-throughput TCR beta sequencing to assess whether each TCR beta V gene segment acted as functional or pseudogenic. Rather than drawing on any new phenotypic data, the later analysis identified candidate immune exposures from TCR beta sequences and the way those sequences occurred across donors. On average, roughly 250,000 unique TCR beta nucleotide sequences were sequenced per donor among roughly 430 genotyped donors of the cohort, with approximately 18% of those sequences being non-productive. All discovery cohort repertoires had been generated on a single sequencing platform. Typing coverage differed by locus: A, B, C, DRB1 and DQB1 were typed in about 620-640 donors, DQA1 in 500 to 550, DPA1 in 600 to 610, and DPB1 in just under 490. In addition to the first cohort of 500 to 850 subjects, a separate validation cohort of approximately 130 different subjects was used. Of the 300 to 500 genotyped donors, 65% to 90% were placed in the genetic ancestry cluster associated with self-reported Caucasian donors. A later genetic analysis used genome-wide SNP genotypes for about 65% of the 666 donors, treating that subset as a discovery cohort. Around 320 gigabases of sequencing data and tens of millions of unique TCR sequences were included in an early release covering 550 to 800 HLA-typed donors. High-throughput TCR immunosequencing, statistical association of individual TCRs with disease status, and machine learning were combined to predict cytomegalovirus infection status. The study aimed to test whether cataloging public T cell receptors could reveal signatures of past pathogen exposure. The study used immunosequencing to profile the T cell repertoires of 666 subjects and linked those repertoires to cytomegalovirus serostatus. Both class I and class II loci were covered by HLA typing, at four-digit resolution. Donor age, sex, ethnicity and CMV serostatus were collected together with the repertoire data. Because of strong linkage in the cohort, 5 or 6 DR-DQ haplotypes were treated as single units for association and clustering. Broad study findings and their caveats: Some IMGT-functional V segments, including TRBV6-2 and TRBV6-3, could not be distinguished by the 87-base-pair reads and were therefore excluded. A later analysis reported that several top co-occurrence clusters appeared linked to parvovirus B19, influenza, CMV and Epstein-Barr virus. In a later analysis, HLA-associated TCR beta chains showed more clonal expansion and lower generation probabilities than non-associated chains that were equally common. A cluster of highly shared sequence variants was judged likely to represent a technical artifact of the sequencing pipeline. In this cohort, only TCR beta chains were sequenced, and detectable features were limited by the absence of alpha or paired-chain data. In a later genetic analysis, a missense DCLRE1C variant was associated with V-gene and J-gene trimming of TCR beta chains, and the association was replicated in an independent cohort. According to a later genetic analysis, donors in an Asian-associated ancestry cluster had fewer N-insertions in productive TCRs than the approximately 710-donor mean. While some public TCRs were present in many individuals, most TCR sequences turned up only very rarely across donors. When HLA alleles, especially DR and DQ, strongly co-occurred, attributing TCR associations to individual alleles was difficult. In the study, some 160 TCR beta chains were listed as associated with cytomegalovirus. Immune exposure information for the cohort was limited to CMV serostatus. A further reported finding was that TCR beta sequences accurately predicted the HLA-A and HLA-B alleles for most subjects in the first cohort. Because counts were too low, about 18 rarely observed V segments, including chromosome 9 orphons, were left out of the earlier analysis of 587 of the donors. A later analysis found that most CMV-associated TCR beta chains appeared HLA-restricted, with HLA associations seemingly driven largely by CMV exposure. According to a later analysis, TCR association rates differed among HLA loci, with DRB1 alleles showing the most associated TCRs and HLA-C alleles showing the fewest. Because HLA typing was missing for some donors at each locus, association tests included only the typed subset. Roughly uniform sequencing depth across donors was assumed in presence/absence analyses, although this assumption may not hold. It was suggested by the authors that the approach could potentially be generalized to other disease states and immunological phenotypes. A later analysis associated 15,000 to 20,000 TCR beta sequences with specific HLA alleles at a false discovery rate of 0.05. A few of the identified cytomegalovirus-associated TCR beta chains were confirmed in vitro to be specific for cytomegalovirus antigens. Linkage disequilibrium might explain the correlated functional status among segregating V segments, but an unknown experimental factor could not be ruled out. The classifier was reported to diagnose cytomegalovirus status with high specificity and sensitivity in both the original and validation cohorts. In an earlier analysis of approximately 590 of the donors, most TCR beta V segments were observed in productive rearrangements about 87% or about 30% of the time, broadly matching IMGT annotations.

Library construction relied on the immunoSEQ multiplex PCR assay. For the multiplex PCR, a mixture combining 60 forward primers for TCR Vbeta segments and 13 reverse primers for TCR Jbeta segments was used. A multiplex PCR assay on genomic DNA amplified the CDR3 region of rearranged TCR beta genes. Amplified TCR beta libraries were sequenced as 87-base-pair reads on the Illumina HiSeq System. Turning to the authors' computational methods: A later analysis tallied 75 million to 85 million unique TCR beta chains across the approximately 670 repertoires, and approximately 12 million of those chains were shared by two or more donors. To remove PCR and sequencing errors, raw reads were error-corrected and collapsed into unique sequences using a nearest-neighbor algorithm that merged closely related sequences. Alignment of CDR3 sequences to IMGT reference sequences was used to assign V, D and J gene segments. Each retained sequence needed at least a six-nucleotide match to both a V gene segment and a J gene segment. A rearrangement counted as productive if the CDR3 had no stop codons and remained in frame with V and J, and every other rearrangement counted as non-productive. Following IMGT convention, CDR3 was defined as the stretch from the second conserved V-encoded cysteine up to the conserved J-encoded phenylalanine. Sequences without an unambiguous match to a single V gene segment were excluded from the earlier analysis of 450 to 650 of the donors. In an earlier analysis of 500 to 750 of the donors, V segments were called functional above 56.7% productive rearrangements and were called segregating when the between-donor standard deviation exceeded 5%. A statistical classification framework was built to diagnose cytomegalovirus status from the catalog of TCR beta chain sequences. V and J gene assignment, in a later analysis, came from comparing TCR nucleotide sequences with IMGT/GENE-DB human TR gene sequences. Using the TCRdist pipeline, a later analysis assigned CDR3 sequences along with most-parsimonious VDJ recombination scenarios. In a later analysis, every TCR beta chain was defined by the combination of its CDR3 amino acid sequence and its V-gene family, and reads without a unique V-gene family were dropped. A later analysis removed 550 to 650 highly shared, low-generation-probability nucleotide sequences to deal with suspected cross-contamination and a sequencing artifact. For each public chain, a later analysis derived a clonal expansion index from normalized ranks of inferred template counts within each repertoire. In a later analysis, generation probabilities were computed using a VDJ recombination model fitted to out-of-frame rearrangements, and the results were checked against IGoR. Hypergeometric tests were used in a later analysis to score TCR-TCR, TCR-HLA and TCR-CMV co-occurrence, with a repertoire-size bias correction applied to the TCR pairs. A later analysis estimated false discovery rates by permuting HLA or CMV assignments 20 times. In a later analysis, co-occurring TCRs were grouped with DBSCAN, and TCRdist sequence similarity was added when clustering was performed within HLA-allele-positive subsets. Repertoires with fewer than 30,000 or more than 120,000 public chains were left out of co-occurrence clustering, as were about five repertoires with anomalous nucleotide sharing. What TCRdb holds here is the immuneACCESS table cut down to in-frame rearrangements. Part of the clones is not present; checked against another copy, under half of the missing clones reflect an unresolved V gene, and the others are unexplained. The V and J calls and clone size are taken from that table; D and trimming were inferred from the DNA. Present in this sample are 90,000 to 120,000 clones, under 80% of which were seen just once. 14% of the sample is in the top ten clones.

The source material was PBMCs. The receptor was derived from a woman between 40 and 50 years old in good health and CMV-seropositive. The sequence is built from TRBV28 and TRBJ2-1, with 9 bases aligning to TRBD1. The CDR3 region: CASSSGTGSPNEQFF. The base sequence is TGTGCCAGCAGTTCCGGGACAGGGAGCCCCAATGAGCAGTTCTTC.